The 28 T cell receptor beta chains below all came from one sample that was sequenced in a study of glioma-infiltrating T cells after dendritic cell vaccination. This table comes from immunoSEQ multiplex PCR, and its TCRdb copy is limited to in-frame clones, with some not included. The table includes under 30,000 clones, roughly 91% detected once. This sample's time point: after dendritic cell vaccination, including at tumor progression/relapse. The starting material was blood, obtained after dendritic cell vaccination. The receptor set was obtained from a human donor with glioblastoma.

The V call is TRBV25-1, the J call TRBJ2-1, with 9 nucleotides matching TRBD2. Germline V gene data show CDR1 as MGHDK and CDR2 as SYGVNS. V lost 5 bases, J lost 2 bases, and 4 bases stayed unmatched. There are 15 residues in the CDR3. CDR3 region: CASSIAGATYNEQFF. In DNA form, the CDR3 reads TGTGCCAGCAGTATAGCGGGGGCTACCTACAATGAGCAGTTCTTC.

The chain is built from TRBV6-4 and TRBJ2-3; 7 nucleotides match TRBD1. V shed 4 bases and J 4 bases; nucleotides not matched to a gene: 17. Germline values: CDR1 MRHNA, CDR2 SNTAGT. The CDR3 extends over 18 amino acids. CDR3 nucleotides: TGTGCCAGCAGTGTCGTCGGGCCGAGACAGGGTCACCCAGATACGCAGTATTTT. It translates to CASSVVGPRQGHPDTQYF.

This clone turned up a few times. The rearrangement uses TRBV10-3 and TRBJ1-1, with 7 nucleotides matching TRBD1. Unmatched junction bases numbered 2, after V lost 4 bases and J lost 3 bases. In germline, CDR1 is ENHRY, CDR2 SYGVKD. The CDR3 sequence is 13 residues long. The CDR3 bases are TGTGCCATCAGTGGACAGGGCGACACTGAAGCTTTCTTT. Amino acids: CAISGQGDTEAFF.

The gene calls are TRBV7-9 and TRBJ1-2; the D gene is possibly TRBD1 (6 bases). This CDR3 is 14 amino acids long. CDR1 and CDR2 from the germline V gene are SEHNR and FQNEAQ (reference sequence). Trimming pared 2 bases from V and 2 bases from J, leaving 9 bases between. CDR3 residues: CASSLSTGNYGYTF. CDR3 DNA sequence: TGTGCCAGCAGCTTATCGACAGGAAACTATGGCTACACCTTC.

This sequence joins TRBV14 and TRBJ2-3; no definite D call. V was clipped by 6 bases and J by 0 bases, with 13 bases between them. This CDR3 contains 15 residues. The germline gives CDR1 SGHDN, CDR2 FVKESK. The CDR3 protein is CASRGVASSTDTQYF. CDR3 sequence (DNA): TGTGCCAGCAGAGGAGTGGCTTCTAGCACAGATACGCAGTATTTT. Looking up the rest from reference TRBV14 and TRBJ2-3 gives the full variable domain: EAGVTQFPSHSVIEKGQTVTLRCDPISGHDNLYWYRRVMGKEIKFLLHFVKESKQDESGMPNNRFLAERTGGTYSTLKVQPAELEDSGVYFCASRGVASSTDTQYFGPGTRLTVL.

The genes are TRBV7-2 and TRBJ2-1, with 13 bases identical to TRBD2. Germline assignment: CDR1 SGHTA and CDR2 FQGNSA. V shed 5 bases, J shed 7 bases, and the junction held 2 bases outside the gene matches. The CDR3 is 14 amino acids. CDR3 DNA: TGTGCCAGCAGCGGGGGACTAGCGGGGAATGAGCAGTTCTTC. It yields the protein CASSGGLAGNEQFF.

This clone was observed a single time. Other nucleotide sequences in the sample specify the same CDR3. As DNA, the CDR3 is TGCAGCGGACTTCCGGGACTAGCGGGGGAACAGTTCTTC. Translated, it gives CSGLPGLAGEQFF. This chain joins TRBV29-1 and TRBJ2-1, with 14 positions matching TRBD2. The CDR3 runs 13 residues. Losses at the gene ends were 7 bases for V and 13 bases for J; bases not matched to a gene: 9. Germline CDR1 is SQVTM and CDR2 is ANQGSEA.

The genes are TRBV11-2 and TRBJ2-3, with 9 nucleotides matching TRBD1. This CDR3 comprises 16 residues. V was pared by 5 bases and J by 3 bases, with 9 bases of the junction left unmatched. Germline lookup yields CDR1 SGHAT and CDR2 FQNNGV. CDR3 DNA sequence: TGTGCCAGCAGCATGAAACCGGGACAGGGAACAGATACGCAGTATTTT. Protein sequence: CASSMKPGQGTDTQYF.

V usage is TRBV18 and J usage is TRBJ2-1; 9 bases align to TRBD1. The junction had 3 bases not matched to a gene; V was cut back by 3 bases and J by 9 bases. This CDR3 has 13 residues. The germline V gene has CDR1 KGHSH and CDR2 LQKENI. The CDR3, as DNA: TGTGCCAGCTCACCCGACAGGGGGGGTGAGCAGTTCTTC. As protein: CASSPDRGGEQFF.

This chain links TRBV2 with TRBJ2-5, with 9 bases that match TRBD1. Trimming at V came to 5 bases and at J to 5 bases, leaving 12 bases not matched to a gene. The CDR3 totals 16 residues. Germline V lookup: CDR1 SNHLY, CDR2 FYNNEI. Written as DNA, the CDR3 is TGTGCCAGCAGTATGGTGGGGGGACAGGGTACGGAGACCCAGTACTTC. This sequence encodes CASSMVGGQGTETQYF.

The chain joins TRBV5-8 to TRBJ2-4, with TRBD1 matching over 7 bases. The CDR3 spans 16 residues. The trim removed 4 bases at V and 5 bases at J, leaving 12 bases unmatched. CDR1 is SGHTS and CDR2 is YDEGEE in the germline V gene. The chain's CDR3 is CASSRRQGALENIQYF. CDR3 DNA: TGTGCCAGCAGCCGACGACAGGGTGCATTAGAAAACATTCAGTACTTC. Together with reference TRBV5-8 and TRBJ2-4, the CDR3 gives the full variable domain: EAGVTQSPTHLIKTRGQQATLRCSPISGHTSVYWYQQALGLGLQFLLWYDEGEERNRGNFPPRFSGRQFPNYSSELNVNALELEDSALYLCASSRRQGALENIQYFGAGTRLSVL.

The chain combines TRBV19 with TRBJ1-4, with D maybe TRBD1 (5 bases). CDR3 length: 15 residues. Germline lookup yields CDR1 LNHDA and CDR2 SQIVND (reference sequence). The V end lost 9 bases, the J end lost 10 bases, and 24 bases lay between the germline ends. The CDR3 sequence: CASLLGDYLSGKLFF. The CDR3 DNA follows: TGTGCCAGCCTCTTAGGGGACTATCTTTCTGGAAAACTGTTTTTT.

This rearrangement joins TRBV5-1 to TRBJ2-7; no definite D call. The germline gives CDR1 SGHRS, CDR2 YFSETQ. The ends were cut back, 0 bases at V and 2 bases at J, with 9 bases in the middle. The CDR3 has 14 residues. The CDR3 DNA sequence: TGCGCCAGCAGCTTGGCCAGCGTTACCTACGAGCAGTACTTC. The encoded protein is CASSLASVTYEQYF.

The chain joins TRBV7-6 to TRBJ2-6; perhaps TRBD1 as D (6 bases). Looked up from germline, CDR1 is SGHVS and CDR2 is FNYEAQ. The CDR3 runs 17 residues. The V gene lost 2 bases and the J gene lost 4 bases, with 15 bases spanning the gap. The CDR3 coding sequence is TGTGCCAGCAGCTTATTATCAGGGGCGCAGGGGGCCAACGTCCTGACTTTC. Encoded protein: CASSLLSGAQGANVLTF.

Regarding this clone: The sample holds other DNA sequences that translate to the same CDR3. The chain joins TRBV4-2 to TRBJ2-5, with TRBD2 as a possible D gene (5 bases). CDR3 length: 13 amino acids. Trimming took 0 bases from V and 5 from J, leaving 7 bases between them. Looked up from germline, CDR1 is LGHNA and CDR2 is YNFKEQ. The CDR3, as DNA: TGTGCCAGCAGCCAAGATCGGAGGGAGACCCAGTACTTC. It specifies CASSQDRRETQYF.

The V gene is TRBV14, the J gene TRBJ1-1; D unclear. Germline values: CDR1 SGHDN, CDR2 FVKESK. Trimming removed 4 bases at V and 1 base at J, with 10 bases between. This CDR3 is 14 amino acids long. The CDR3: CASSLLSRNTEAFF. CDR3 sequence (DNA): TGTGCCAGCAGCCTTCTTTCGAGGAACACTGAAGCTTTCTTT.

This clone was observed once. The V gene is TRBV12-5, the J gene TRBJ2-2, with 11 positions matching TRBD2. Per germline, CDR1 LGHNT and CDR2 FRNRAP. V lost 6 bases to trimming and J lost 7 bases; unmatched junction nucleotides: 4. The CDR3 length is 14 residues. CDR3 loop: CASGPGLAVGELFF. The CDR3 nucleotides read TGTGCTAGTGGCCCGGGACTAGCGGTCGGGGAGCTGTTTTTT. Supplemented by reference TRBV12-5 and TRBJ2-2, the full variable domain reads DARVTQTPRHKVTEMGQEVTMRCQPILGHNTVFWYRQTMMQGLELLAYFRNRAPLDDSGMPKDRFSAEMPDATLATLKIQPSEPRDSAVYFCASGPGLAVGELFFGEGSRLTVL.

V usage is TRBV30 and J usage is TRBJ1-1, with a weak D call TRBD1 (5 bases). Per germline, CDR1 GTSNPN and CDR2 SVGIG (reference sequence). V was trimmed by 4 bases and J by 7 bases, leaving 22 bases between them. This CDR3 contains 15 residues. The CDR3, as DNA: TGTGCCTGGAAAACGGGGGATTCCGCCCCGATTGAAGCTTTCTTT. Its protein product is CAWKTGDSAPIEAFF.

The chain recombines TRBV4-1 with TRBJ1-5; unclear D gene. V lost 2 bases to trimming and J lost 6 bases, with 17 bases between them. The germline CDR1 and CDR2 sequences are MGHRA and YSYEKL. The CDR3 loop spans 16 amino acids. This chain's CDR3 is CASSQSAARGPQPQHF. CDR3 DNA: TGCGCCAGCAGCCAATCAGCAGCTCGAGGGCCTCAGCCCCAGCATTTT.

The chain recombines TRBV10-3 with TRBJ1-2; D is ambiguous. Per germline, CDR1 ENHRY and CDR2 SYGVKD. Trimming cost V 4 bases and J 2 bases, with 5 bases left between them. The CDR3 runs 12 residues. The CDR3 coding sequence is TGTGCCATCAGTGCAGAAAACTATGGCTACACCTTC. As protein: CAISAENYGYTF.

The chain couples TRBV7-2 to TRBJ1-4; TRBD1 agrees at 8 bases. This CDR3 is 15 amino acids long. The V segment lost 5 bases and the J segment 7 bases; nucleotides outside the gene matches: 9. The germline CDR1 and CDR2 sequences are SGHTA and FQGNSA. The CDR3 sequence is CASSKIGQGREKLFF. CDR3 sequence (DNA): TGTGCCAGCAGCAAAATCGGACAGGGACGTGAAAAACTGTTTTTT.

CDR3 coding DNA: TGTGCCAGCAGTATAGGGAGAGGGAACGAGCAGTACTTC. Protein product: CASSIGRGNEQYF. V gene TRBV6-1 combines with J gene TRBJ2-7; a possible D gene is TRBD2 (5 bases). The CDR3 runs 13 residues. The V gene's germline CDR1 is MNHNS and CDR2 SASEGT. Trimming left V 5 bases short and J 5 bases short, with 13 bases between.

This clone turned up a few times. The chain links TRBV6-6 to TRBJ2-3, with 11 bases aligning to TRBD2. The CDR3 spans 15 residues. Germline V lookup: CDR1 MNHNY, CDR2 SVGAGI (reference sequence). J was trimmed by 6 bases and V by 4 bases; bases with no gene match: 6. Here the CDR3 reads CASSLIAGGPDTQYF. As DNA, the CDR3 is TGTGCCAGCAGTTTGATAGCGGGGGGGCCTGATACGCAGTATTTT.

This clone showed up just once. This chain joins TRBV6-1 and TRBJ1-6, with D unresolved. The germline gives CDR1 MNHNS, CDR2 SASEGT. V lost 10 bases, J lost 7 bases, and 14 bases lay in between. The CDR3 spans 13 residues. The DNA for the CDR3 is TGTGCCACCCTCGGGGTCTTGAATTCACCCCTCCACTTT. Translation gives CATLGVLNSPLHF.

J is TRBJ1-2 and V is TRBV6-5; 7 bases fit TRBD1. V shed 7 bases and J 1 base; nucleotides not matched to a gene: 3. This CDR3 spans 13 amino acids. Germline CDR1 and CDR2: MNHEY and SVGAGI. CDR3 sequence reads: CASTQGGNYGYTF. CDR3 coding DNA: TGTGCCAGCACCCAGGGGGGTAACTATGGCTACACCTTC.

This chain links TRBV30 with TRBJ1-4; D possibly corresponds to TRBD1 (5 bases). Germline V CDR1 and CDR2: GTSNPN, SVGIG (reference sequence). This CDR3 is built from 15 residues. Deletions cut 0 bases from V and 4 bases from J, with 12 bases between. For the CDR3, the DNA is TGTGCCTGGAGTGTTAGAGGAGGGGATAATGAAAAACTGTTTTTT. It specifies CAWSVRGGDNEKLFF. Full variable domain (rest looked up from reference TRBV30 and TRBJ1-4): SQTIHQWPATLVQPVGSPLSLECTVEGTSNPNLYWYRQAAGRGLQLLFYSVGIGQISSEVPQNLSASRPQDRQFILSSKKLLLSDSGFYLCAWSVRGGDNEKLFFGSGTQLSVL.

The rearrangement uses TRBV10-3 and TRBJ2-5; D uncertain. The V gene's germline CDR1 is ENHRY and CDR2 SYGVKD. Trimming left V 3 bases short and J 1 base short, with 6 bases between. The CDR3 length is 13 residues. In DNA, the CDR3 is TGTGCCATCAGTGAAACAACCCAAGAGACCCAGTACTTC. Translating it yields CAISETTQETQYF.

CDR3 sequence reads: CASSEGEAGFGYGYTF. In DNA, the CDR3 is TGTGCCAGCAGTGAAGGGGAGGCAGGGTTCGGCTATGGCTACACCTTC. The chain joins TRBV6-1 to TRBJ1-2; possible D gene TRBD1, 5 bases. Deletions cut 1 base from V and 4 bases from J, with 16 bases between. The CDR3 contains 16 residues. The germline gives CDR1 MNHNS, CDR2 SASEGT.